The present T cell receptor (beta chain) was sequenced within a study of regulatory T cells in long-lasting Graves disease. Notes on the study in general: It was peripheral blood alone, not thyroid tissue, that was studied.

The CDR3 runs 17 residues. Germline assignment: CDR1 SGHTA and CDR2 FQGTGA. The V and J ends lost 0 bases and 2 bases respectively, with 14 bases between them. This clonotype has only a few counts. Its target is not known. With iRepertoire HTBI primers and Arm-PCR of CDR3 regions, TCR beta libraries were built. TCRdb passed the multiplex PCR reads through MiXCR, listing each CDR3 protein once. The data show roughly 420,000 distinct CDR3 sequences, with 16% seen just once and approximately 22% held by the top ten. As to time point: newly diagnosed GD, antithyroid drugs for less than 3 months. The TCR library was prepared using RNA isolated from PBMCs. Staff drew around 8.5 milliliters of peripheral blood into EDTA tubes. These data were also reused for a study on T cells in Graves' hyperthyroidism and ophthalmopathy.

The sequence was collected from a woman under 30 with Graves disease. V usage is TRBV7-3 and J usage is TRBJ2-1; maybe TRBD2 (6 bases). The sequencing here drew on peripheral blood mononuclear cells (PBMCs), taken at new diagnosis, from a patient treated with antithyroid drugs. The CDR3 sequence: CASSLTPGASAYNEQFF. The CDR3 DNA reads TGTGCCAGCAGCTTAACGCCTGGGGCTAGCGCCTACAATGAGCAGTTCTTC. Filled out from reference TRBV7-3 and TRBJ2-1, the complete variable domain reads GAGVSQTPSNKVTEKGKYVELRCDPISGHTALYWYRQSLGQGPEFLIYFQGTGAADDSGLPNDRFFAVRPEGSVSTLKIQRTERGDSAVYLCASSLTPGASAYNEQFFGPGTRLTVL.